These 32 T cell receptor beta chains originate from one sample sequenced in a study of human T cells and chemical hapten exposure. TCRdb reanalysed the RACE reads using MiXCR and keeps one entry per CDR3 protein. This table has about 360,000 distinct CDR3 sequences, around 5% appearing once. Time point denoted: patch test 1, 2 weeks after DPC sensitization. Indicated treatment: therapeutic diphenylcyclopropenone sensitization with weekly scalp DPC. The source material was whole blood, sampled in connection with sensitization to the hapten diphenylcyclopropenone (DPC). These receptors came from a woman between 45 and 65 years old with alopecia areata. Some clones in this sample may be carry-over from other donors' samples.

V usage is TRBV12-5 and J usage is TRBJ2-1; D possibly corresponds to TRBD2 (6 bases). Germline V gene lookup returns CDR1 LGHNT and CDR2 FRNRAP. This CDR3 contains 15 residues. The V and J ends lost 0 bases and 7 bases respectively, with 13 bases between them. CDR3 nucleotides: TGTGCTAGTGGTTTGGTAATGGGCGGGGTTAATGAGCAGTTCTTC. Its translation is CASGLVMGGVNEQFF.

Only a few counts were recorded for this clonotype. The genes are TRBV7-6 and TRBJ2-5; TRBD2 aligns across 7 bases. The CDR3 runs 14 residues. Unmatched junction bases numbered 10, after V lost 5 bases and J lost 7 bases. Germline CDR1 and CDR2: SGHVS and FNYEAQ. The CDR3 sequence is CASSPLAGEGTQYF. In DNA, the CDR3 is TGTGCCAGCAGCCCTCTCGCGGGAGAGGGGACCCAGTACTTC.

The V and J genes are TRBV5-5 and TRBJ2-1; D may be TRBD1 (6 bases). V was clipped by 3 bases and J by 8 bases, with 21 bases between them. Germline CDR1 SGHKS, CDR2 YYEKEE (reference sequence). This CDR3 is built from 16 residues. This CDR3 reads CASSSPGQDSNYEQFF. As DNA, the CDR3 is TGTGCCAGCAGCTCCCCCGGGCAGGACAGCAACTATGAGCAGTTCTTC.

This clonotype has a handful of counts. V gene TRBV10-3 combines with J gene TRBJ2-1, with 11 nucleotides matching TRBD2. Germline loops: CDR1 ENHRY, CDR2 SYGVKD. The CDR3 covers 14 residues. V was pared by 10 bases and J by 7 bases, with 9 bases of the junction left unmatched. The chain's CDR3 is CATQGLAGRNEQFF. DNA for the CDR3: TGTGCCACCCAAGGACTAGCGGGTCGGAATGAGCAGTTCTTC.

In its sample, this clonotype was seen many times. The CDR3 reads CASSTGLLGYTF. CDR3 nucleotide sequence: TGTGCCAGCAGTACAGGGTTGCTTGGCTACACCTTC. The J gene is TRBJ1-2, the V gene TRBV6-2 or TRBV6-3; maybe TRBD1 (6 bases). CDR1 is MNHEY, CDR2 SVGEGT, per germline. With 5 bases removed from V and 7 bases from J, the gap between germline ends came to 11 bases. The CDR3 spans 12 residues.

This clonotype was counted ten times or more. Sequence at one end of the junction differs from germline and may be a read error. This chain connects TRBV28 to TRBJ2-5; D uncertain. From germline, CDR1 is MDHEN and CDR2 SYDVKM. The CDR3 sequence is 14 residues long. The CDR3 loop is CASSRIGNRVAWNF. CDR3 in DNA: TGTGCCAGCAGTCGGATTGGGAACCGGGTGGCGTGGAACTTC.

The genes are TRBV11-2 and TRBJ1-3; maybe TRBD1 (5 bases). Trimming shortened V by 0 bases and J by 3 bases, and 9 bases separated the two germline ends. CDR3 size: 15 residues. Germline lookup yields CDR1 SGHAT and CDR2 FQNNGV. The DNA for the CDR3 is TGTGCCAGCAGCTTAGAAGGACACCTTGGAAACACCATATATTTT. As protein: CASSLEGHLGNTIYF.

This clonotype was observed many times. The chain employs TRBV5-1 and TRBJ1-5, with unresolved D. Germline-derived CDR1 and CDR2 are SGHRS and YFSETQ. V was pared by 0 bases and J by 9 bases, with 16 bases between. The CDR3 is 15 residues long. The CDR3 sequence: CASSLDGQLIRPQHF. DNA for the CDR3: TGCGCCAGCAGCTTGGACGGTCAGCTAATCAGGCCCCAGCATTTT.

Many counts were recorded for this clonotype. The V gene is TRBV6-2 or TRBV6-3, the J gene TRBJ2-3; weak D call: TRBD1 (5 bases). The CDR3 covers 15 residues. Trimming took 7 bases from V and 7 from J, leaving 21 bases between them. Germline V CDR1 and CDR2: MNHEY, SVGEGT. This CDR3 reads CASNPDSDVLNTQYF. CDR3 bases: TGTGCCAGCAACCCAGACAGCGACGTCCTAAATACGCAGTATTTT.

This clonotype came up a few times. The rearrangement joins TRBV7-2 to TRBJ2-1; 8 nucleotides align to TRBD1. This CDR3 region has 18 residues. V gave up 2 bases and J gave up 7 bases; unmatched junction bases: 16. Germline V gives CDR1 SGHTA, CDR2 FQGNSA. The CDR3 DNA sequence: TGTGCCAGCAGCTTAAACTGGGGGACGGACAGGGTAAGGAATGAGCAGTTCTTC. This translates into CASSLNWGTDRVRNEQFF.

The CDR3 is CASSYPDRTGELFF. The CDR3 DNA sequence: TGTGCCAGCAGTTACCCCGATCGTACCGGGGAGCTGTTTTTT. This chain joins TRBV6-6 and TRBJ2-2; D is uncertain. The CDR3 loop spans 14 amino acids. Germline assignment: CDR1 MNHNY and CDR2 SVGAGI (reference sequence). Trimming shortened V by 2 bases and J by 5 bases, and 9 bases separated the two germline ends.

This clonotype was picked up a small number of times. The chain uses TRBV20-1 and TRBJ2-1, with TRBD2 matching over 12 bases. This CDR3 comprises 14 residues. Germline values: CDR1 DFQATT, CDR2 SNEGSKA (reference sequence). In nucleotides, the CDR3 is TGCAGCCTCCCTAGCGGGAGGGCCAATTATGAGCAGTTCTTC. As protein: CSLPSGRANYEQFF.

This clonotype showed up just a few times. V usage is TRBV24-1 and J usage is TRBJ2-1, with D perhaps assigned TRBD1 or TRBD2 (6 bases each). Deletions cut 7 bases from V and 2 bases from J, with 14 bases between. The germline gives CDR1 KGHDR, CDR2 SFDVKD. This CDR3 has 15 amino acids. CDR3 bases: TGTGCCACCAGCGGTAGGGGGGTCGCCTACAATGAGCAGTTCTTC. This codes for CATSGRGVAYNEQFF.

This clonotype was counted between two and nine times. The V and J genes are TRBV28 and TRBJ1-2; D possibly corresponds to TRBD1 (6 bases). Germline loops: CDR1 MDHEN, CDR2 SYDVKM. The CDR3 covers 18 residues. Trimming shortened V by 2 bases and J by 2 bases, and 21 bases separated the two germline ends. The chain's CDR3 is CASSLNLPGQGINYGYTF. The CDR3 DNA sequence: TGTGCCAGCAGTTTAAACCTACCCGGGCAGGGGATCAACTATGGCTACACCTTC.

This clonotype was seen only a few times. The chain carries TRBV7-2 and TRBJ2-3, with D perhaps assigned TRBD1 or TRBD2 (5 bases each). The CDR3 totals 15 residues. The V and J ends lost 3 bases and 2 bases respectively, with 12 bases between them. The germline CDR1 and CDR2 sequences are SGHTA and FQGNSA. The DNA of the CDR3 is TGTGCCAGCAGCTTCGGGGCTACTCACACAGATACGCAGTATTTT. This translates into CASSFGATHTDTQYF. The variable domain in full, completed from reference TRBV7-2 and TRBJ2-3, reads GAGVSQSPSNKVTEKGKDVELRCDPISGHTALYWYRQSLGQGLEFLIYFQGNSAPDKSGLPSDRFSAERTGGSVSTLTIQRTQQEDSAVYLCASSFGATHTDTQYFGPGTRLTVL.

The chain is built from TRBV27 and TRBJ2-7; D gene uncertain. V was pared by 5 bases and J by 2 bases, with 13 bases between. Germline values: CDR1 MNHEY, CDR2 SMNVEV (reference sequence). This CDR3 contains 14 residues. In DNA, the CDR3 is TGTGCCAGCAGTCCTGAGAGAAGGACCTACGAGCAGTACTTC. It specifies CASSPERRTYEQYF.

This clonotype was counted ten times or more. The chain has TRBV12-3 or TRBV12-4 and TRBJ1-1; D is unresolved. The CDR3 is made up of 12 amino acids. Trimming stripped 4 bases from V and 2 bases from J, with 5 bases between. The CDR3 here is CASSSINTEAFF. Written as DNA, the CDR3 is TGTGCCAGCAGTTCGATCAACACTGAAGCTTTCTTT.

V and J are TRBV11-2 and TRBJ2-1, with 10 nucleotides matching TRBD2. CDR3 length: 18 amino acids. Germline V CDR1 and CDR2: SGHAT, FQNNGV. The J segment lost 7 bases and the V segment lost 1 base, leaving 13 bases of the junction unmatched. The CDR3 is CASSLVPSVAGGHNEQFF. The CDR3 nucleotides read TGTGCCAGCAGCTTAGTCCCATCAGTAGCGGGGGGCCATAATGAGCAGTTCTTC. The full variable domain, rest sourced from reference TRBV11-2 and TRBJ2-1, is EAGVAQSPRYKIIEKRQSVAFWCNPISGHATLYWYQQILGQGPKLLIQFQNNGVVDDSQLPKDRFSAERLKGVDSTLKIQPAKLEDSAVYLCASSLVPSVAGGHNEQFFGPGTRLTVL.

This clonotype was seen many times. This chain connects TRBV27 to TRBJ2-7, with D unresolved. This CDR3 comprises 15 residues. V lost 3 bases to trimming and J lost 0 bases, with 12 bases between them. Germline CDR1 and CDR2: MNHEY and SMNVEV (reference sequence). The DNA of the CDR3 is TGTGCCAGCAGTTTTTTTTTCCAGAGCTCCTACGAGCAGTACTTC. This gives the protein CASSFFFQSSYEQYF.

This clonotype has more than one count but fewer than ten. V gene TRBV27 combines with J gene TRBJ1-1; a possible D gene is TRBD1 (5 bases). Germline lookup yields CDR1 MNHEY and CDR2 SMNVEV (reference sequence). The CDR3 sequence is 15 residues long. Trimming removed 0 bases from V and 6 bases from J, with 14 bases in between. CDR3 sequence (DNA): TGTGCCAGCAGTTTATCCTTCCAGGGCAGATCTGAAGCTTTCTTT. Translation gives CASSLSFQGRSEAFF.

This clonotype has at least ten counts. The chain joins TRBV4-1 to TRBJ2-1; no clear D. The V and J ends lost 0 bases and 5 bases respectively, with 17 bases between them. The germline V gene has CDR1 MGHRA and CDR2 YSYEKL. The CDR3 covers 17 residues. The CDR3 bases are TGCGCCAGCAGCCAAGAGGCGAACTATCGACGCGACAATGAGCAGTTCTTC. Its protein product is CASSQEANYRRDNEQFF.

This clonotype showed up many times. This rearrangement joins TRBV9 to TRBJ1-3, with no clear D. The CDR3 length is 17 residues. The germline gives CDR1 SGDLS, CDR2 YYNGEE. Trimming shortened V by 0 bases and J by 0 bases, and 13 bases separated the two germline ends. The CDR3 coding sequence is TGTGCCAGCAGCGTAGGCGACACCCGCCTCTCTGGAAACACCATATATTTT. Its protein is CASSVGDTRLSGNTIYF.

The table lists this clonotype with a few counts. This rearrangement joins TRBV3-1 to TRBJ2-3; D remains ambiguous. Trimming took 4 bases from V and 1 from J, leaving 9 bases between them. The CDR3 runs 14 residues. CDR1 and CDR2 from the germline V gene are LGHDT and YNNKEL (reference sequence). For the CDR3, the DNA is TGTGCCAGCAGCCCCGACTGGCGCACAGATACGCAGTATTTT. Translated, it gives CASSPDWRTDTQYF.

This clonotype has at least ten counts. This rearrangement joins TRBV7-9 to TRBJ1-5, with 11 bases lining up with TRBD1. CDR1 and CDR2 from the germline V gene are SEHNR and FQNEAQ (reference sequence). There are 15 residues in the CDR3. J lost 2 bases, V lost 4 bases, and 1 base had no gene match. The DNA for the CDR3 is TGTGCCAGCAGCTGGGGACAGGGGGGCAATCAGCCCCAGCATTTT. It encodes CASSWGQGGNQPQHF.

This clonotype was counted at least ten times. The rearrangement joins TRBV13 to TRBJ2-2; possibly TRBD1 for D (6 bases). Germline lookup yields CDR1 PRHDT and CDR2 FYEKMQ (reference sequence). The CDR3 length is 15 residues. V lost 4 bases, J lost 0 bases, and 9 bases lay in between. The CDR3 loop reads CASSSGTTNTGELFF. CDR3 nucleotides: TGTGCCAGCAGCTCCGGGACAACGAACACCGGGGAGCTGTTTTTT. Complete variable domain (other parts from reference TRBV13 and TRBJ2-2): AAGVIQSPRHLIKEKRETATLKCYPIPRHDTVYWYQQGPGQDPQFLISFYEKMQSDKGSIPDRFSAQQFSDYHSELNMSSLELGDSALYFCASSSGTTNTGELFFGEGSRLTVL.

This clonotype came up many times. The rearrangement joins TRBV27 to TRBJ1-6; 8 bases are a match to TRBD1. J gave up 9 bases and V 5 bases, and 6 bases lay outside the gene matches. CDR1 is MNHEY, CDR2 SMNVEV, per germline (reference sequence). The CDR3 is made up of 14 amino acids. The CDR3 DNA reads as TGTGCCAGCAGTCGGACAGGGCCCCTTTCACCCCTCCACTTT. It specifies CASSRTGPLSPLHF.

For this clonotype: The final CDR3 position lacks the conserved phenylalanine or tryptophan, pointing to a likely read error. The CDR3 spells CASTGFSNQPQHL. The CDR3 DNA sequence: TGCGCCAGTACAGGATTTAGCAATCAGCCCCAGCATTTA. This chain links TRBV10-2 with TRBJ1-5; D perhaps matches TRBD1 (5 bases). CDR1 and CDR2 (germline): WSHSY, SAAADI. The CDR3 consists of 13 residues. V gave up 9 bases and J gave up 0 bases, with 9 bases separating them.

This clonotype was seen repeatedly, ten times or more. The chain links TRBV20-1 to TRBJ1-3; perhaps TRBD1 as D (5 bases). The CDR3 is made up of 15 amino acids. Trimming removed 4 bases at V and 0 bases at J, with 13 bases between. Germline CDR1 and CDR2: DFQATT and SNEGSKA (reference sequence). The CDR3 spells CSATPPQGSGNTIYF. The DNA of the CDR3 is TGCAGTGCTACTCCGCCTCAGGGCTCTGGAAACACCATATATTTT.

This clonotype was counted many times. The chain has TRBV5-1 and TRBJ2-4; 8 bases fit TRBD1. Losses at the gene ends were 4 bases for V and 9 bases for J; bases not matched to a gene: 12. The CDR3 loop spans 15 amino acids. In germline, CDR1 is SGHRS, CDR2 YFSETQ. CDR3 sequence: CASSRLTGAESIQYF. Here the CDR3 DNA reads TGCGCCAGCAGCCGGCTGACAGGGGCGGAAAGCATTCAGTACTTC.

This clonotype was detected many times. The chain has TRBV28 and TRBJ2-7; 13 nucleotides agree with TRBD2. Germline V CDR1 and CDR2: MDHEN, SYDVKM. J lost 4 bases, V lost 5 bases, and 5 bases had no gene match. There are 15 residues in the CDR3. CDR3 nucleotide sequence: TGTGCCAGCAGTCGGGGACTAGCGGGAACGTACGAGCAGTACTTC. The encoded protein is CASSRGLAGTYEQYF.

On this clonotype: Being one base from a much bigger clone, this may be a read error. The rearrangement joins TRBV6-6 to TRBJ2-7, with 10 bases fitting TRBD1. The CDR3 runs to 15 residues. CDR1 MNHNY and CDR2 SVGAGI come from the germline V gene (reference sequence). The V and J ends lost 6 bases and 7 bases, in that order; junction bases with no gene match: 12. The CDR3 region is CASSPLGQGKVEQYF. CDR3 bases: TGTGCCAGCAGCCCCCTGGGACAGGGGAAGGTGGAGCAGTACTTC.

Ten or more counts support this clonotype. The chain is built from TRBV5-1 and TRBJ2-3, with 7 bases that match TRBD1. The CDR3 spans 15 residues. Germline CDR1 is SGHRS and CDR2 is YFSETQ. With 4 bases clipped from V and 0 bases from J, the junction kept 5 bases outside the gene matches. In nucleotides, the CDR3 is TGCGCCAGCAGCCAAGGGACAGATAGCACAGATACGCAGTATTTT. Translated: CASSQGTDSTDTQYF. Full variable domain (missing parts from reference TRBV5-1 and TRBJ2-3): KAGVTQTPRYLIKTRGQQVTLSCSPISGHRSVSWYQQTPGQGLQFLFEYFSETQRNKGNFPGRFSGRQFSNSRSEMNVSTLELGDSALYLCASSQGTDSTDTQYFGPGTRLTVL.